The TCR beta chain under discussion was sequenced for a study of Ad26.COV2.S vaccination and SARS-CoV-2 variants. Across the whole study: Trial arm assignment for the donor was COV1001 Ad26.COV2.S. Each vaccinee took Ad26.COV2.S intramuscularly, once or twice 56 days apart.

Treatment: roughly 20 received Ad26.COV2.S at low or high dose, single or two shots; 5 received placebo; per-sample allocation not given. Sampling occurred on day 63 after the first vaccine or placebo injection. In Boston, an adult donor aged 18-55 years took part. As regards this clone: No antigen is known for it.

The table came from immunoSEQ multiplex PCR; TCRdb's copy has only in-frame clones and leaves some out. This sample carries some 320,000 clones, around four fifths of them seen once, and the ten largest clones take 2% to 2.5%. Study outcomes and limitations: Vaccine and placebo recipients had comparable breadth of non-spike TCRs.

The CDR3 consists of 14 residues. Trimming cost V 9 bases and J 4 bases, with 16 bases left between them. From germline, CDR1 is ENHRY and CDR2 SYGVKD. The chain links TRBV10-3 to TRBJ2-1; D is possibly TRBD2 (6 bases). This receptor was taken from a person between 18 and 65 years old who received the Ad26.COV2.S COVID-19 vaccine or a placebo. The source was peripheral blood, collected in a trial of Ad26.COV2.S vaccine versus placebo. CDR3 residues: CAIRRDSTYNEQFF. As DNA, the CDR3 is TGTGCCATTCGCCGGGACTCAACTTACAATGAGCAGTTCTTC.